This TCR beta chain comes out of a study of cytomegalovirus exposure and HLA in healthy donors. This CDR3 has 16 amino acids. V gave up 0 bases and J gave up 0 bases; unmatched junction bases: 1. Germline CDR1 reads SGDLS; CDR2 reads YYNGEE. The PCR contained 60 Vbeta and 13 Jbeta primers. Measured with immunoSEQ multiplex PCR; TCRdb has only the in-frame clones, and not every one. This table has about 190,000 clones, 75% to 90% appearing once. The TCR originated in a man aged 40-50 years in good health and CMV-seropositive. Sequenced sample: PBMCs. The gene calls are TRBV9 and TRBJ1-4, with 8 bases identical to TRBD1. The CDR3 DNA reads as TGTGCCAGCAGCGTAGCGGACAGGGCAACTAATGAAAAACTGTTTTTT. Its translation is CASSVADRATNEKLFF.